The clone carrying this T cell receptor (beta chain) was seen once. Antigen unknown. The CDR3 covers 15 residues. V trimming: 4 bases; J trimming: 2 bases; junction bases outside the gene matches: 9. The germline CDR1 and CDR2 sequences are SGHRS and YFSETQ. These data belong to a study of shared clonotypes between healthy human individuals. Study-level results: It was the non-shared clonotypes that had lower generation probabilities than clonotypes shared by all four donors.

On sorted subsets, replicate PCRs used 200 to 250 ng DNA, or about 33,000 T cell genomes. This table comes from immunoSEQ multiplex PCR, and its TCRdb copy is limited to in-frame clones, with some not included. The data hold over a million clones, with about 70% observed a single time. This clonotype was obtained from a man between 18 and 29 years old in good health. The chain combines TRBV5-1 with TRBJ2-7; TRBD1 matches 7 bases. Sequenced sample: memory CD4+ T cells sorted from blood. The subset here: CD45RA-negative fraction. The CDR3 spells CASSDPQGITYEQYF. Here the CDR3 DNA reads TGCGCCAGCAGCGATCCACAGGGGATCACCTACGAGCAGTACTTC.